The T cell receptor (beta chain) under discussion was sequenced for a study of PD-1 blockade in classical Hodgkin lymphoma. After autologous stem cell transplantation all patients relapsed, and prior brentuximab vedotin exposure differed between cohorts. Assay used: immunoSEQ multiplex PCR; TCRdb lists only in-frame clones, some missing. This sample has some 41,000 clones; approximately 70% occur once, and the top ten carry 2.8%. The CDR3 has 14 amino acids. Germline lookup yields CDR1 SEHNR and CDR2 FQNEAQ (reference sequence). V lost 5 bases, J lost 6 bases, and 15 bases lay in between. The material sequenced was peripheral blood mononuclear cells (PBMCs), taken before the second cycle of nivolumab. This chain uses TRBV7-9 with TRBJ2-3; the D is unclear. The receptor was derived from a human donor with classical Hodgkin lymphoma. CDR3 sequence (DNA): TGTGCCAGCAGCCGACTTCAGGCTTTGGATACGCAGTATTTT. This sequence encodes CASSRLQALDTQYF.